Described below is a single TCR beta chain sequence and its context. This entry belongs to a study of CD8 T cells in Susac syndrome. CD8+ and CD4+ T cells circulating in blood were sequenced for TCR beta. The multiple sclerosis controls were treatment-naive patients, and their relapsing-remitting disease was stable or active. FACS was used to enrich TEMRA cells, whereas the CD8+ and CD4+ T cells were obtained by negative isolation. RNA in amounts of about 0.5 to 1 ug was reverse transcribed with random hexamers. The immunoSEQ assay covered 54 Vbeta and 13 Jbeta segments for CDR3. One entry per CDR3 protein results from TCRdb running MiXCR on the immunoSEQ multiplex PCR reads. The sample shows 250,000 to 350,000 distinct CDR3 sequences, 90% to 95% of them seen only once. Sequencing was done on a sample of CD4+ T cells from PBMCs. The receptor was isolated from a human donor with multiple sclerosis.

The CDR3 is CAWSAGSSPGNTIYF. The CDR3 DNA reads as TGTGCCTGGAGTGCTGGGTCTTCTCCTGGAAACACCATATATTTT. The chain links TRBV30 to TRBJ1-3; no reliable D call. V was trimmed by 1 base and J by 2 bases, leaving 12 bases between them. The CDR3 covers 15 residues. Germline values: CDR1 GTSNPN, CDR2 SVGIG (reference sequence).